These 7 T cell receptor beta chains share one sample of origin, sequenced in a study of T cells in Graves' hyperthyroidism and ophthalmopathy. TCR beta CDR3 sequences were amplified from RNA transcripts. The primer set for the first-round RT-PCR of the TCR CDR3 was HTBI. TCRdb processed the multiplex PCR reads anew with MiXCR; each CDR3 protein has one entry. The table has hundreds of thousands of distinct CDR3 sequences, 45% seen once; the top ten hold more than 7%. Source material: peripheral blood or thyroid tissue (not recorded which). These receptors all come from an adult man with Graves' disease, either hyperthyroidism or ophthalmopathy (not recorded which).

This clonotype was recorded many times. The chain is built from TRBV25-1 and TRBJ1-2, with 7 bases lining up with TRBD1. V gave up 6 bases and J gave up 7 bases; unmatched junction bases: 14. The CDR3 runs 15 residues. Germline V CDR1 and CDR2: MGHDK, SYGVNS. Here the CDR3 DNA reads TGTGCCAGCAGAGGAGGGACAGCCGTCAAAGGTGGCTACACCTTC. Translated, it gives CASRGGTAVKGGYTF.

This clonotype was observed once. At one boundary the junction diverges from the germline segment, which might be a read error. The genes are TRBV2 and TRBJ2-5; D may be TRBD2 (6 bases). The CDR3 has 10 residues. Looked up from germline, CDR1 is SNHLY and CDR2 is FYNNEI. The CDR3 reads CASPIGTQNF. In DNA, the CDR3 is TGTGCCAGCCCGATCGGGACTCAGAACTTC.

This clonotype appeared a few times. The CDR3 nucleotides are TGTGCCAGCAGTTTCCGGGACGGGGACGAGCAGTACTTC. Translated, it gives CASSFRDGDEQYF. The chain links TRBV6-5 to TRBJ2-7, with D perhaps assigned TRBD1 or TRBD2 (5 bases each). Per the germline V gene, CDR1 is MNHEY and CDR2 is SVGAGI. The CDR3 contains 13 residues. Trimming took off 4 bases at V and 5 bases at J, with 12 bases between the two ends.

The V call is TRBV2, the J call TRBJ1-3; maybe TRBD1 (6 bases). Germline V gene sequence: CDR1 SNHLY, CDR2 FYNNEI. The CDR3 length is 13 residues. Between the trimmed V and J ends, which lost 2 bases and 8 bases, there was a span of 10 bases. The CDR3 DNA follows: TGTGCCAGCAGTGAAACAGGGTGGTACACCATATATTTT. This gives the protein CASSETGWYTIYF.

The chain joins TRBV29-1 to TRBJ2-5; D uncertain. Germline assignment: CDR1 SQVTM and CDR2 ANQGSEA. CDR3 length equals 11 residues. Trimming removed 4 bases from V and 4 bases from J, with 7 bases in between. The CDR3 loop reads CSVGVRETQYF. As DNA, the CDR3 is TGCAGCGTTGGGGTTCGAGAGACCCAGTACTTC.

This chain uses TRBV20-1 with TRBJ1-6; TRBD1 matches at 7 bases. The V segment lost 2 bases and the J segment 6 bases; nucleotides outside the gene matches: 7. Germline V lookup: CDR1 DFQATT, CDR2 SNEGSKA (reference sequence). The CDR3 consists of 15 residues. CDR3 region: CSARPNRGRNSPLHF. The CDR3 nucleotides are TGCAGTGCTAGACCCAACAGGGGACGTAATTCACCCCTCCACTTT.

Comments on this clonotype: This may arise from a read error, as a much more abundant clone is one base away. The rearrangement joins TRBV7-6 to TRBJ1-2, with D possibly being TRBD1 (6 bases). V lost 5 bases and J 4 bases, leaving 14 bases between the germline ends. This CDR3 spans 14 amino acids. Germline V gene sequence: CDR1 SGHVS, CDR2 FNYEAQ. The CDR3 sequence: CASSQVQGFYGYTF. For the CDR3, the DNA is TGTGCCAGCAGCCAAGTGCAGGGGTTCTATGGCTACACCTTC.